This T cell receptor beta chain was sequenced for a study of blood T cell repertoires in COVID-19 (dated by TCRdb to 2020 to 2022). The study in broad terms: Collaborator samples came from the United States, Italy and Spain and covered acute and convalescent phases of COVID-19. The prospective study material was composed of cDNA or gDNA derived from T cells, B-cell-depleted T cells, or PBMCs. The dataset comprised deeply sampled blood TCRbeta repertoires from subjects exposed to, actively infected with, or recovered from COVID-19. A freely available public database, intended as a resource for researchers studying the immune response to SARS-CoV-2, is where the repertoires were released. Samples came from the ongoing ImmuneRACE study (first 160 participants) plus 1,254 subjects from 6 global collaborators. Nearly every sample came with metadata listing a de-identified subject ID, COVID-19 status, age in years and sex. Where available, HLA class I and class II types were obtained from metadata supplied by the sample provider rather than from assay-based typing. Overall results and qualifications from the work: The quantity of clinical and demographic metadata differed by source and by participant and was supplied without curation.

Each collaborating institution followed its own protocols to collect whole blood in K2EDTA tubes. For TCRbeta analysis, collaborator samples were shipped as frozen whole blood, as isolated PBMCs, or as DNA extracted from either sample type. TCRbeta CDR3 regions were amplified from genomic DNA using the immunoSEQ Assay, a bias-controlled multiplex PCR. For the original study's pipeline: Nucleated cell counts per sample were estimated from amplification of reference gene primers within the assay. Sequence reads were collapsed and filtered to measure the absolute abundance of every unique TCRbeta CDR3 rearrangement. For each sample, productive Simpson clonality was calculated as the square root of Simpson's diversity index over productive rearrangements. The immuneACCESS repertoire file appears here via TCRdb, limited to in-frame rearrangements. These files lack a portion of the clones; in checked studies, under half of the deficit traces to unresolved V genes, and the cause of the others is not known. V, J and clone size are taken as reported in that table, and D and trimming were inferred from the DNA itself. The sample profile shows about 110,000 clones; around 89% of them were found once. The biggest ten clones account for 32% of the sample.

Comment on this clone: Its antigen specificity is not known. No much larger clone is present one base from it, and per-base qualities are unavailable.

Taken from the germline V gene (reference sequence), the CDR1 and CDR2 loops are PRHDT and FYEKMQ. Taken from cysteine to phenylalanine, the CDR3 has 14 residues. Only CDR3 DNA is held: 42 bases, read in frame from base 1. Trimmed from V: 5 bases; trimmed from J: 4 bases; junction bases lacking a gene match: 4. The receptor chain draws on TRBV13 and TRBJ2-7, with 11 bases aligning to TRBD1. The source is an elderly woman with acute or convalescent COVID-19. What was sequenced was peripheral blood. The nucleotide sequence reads TGTGCCAGCAGCCCCGGGACAGGGGGTTACGAGCAGTACTTC. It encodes CASSPGTGGYEQYF.